Here is one T cell receptor (beta chain) with its context. Its antigen is currently not known. The CDR3 goes from the cysteine to the phenylalanine over 15 residues. The entry carries no DNA sequence. From each donor, an approximately 2.3 ml peripheral blood sample was collected into PAXgene tubes and kept at -80 degrees C. Total RNA was isolated from whole blood with the PAXgene blood miRNA kit on an automated QIAcube, without T cell sorting. Peripheral blood from monozygotic twin pairs who were concordant or discordant for inflammatory bowel disease underwent deep TCRalpha and TCRbeta repertoire profiling using unique molecular barcoding. For every twin pair, smoking habits were documented, and each individual was categorised as a current, former or never smoker. These data are taken from a study of monozygotic twins with inflammatory bowel disease (dated by TCRdb to about 2019). Study-level background: The complete study included 28 monozygotic twin pairs: 19 IBD-discordant Danish pairs and nine German pairs, of which four were IBD-concordant and five were IBD-discordant. Each individual had, on average, about 151 000 unique TCRalpha sequences and 181 000 unique TCRbeta sequences available for analysis. Disease-associated traits were sought mainly through comparisons between IBD patients and their genetically identical healthy co-twins within discordant pairs. What the research found in general, with its limitations: No difference in repertoire similarity was observed between concordant and discordant twins, possibly owing to limited statistical power. IBD patients shared fewer clonotypes with other individuals than healthy twins did, most markedly in patients showing signs of disease activity. Differing immunosuppressive treatments among patients may have added background noise and inter-individual variability to the repertoires. The analysis was unable to tell different T cell subtypes apart. The results gave no support for a single strong signal or clonotype linked to IBD. IBD patients had lower TCRbeta repertoire diversity, measured by the inverse Simpson index, than their healthy co-twins.

Library preparation was by 5' RACE. Preparation of each TCR library used approximately 3,200 ng of total RNA. For each sample, cDNA was synthesized in eight separate reactions using SMARTScribe reverse transcriptase. During cDNA synthesis, template switching introduced unique molecular identifiers that contained a 6-nucleotide sample barcode. TCRalpha and TCRbeta cDNA was amplified by two nested PCRs of around 16 and 10 cycles, with bead purification after each PCR. Before amplification, the cDNA was treated with uracil DNA-glycosylase and purified using the QIAquick PCR purification kit. The second PCR added Illumina TruSeq-compatible adapters along with sample-specific barcodes. TapeStation and Qubit were used to check library quality and concentration, and around 5 ng of each library went into the pool. Sequencing of pooled libraries was carried out on an Illumina HiSeq2500 single-index Rapid Run using 2 x 100 bp reads and custom sequencing primers. The original methods were these. MiGEC version 1.2.6 was used for UMI-based consensus assembly to correct PCR and sequencing errors. MiXCR version 2.1.1 was used for V(D)J alignment, clonotype assembly and CDR3 extraction. Gene usage, clonotype sharing and MAIT/NKT TCR abundance were normalised by analysing the top 1000, 10 000 and 20 000 clonotypes per sample. After downsampling to 27 000 UMIs, diversity was calculated as the inverse Simpson index using the vegan R package. Paired Mann-Whitney U tests were applied to discordant twin pairs, and Benjamini-Hochberg correction was used for multiple testing. The reads underwent TCRdb reprocessing, giving one record for each CDR3 protein sequence and no DNA. TCRdb, not the original authors, processed these V and J calls. The sample's table covers some 300,000 distinct CDR3 sequences. The ten most abundant clones make up 5.6% of the sample.

The sequence came from a human donor with ulcerative colitis or Crohn's disease, or a healthy co-twin of an affected twin (not recorded which). Specimen: blood. The sequence is built from TRBV12-3 or TRBV12-4 and TRBJ1-3; TCRdb calls TRBD1, which cannot be checked without DNA. The CDR3 protein: CASSLGQGQGNTIYF.